A single sample is the source of the 8 T cell receptor beta chains below, sequenced in a study of blood T cell repertoires in COVID-19. Assay: immunoSEQ multiplex PCR; the TCRdb copy retains only in-frame clones and omits some. The profile shows roughly 180,000 clones, 70% to 90% of them singletons. Sequencing was done on a sample of peripheral blood. These receptors were obtained from a woman aged 30 to 39 with acute or convalescent COVID-19.

The J gene is TRBJ2-2, the V gene TRBV18; D is unclear. CDR3 length: 14 residues. Germline-derived CDR1 and CDR2 are KGHSH and LQKENI. Trimming cost V 3 bases and J 5 bases, with 10 bases left between them. Here the CDR3 DNA reads TGTGCCAGCTCACCTACTACTCTTACCGGGGAGCTGTTTTTT. Translation: CASSPTTLTGELFF.

Concerning this clone: This specimen includes other DNA sequences encoding the same CDR3. The rearrangement joins TRBV18 to TRBJ2-5, with TRBD2 as a possible D gene (6 bases). Trimming took 3 bases from V and 4 from J, leaving 6 bases between them. Germline assignment: CDR1 KGHSH and CDR2 LQKENI. The CDR3 has 12 residues. CDR3 amino acids: CASSPGGETQYF. CDR3 DNA sequence: TGTGCCAGCTCACCGGGAGGAGAGACCCAGTACTTC.

The V and J genes are TRBV18 and TRBJ2-1, with unresolved D. The length of the CDR3 is 14 residues. The germline V and J ends were trimmed by 10 bases and 2 bases, with 15 bases remaining between them. CDR1 is KGHSH, CDR2 LQKENI, per germline. DNA of the CDR3: TGTGCCACCTCCAAGGATACAGCCTACAATGAGCAGTTCTTC. The encoded protein is CATSKDTAYNEQFF.

The chain recombines TRBV7-2 with TRBJ2-5; maybe TRBD2 (8 bases). Germline V gives CDR1 SGHTA, CDR2 FQGNSA. The CDR3 is 20 residues long. Trimming cost V 0 bases and J 5 bases, with 28 bases left between them. The CDR3 coding sequence is TGTGCCAGCAGCTTAGCTCCAGGGGGACGATTTAGCGGGATTGGGGAGACCCAGTACTTC. Translating gives CASSLAPGGRFSGIGETQYF. The whole variable domain, filled in from reference TRBV7-2 and TRBJ2-5, reads GAGVSQSPSNKVTEKGKDVELRCDPISGHTALYWYRQSLGQGLEFLIYFQGNSAPDKSGLPSDRFSAERTGGSVSTLTIQRTQQEDSAVYLCASSLAPGGRFSGIGETQYFGPGTRLLVL.

The rearrangement joins TRBV24-1 to TRBJ2-1; D might be TRBD1 (6 bases). The V gene lost 9 bases and the J gene lost 6 bases, with 29 bases spanning the gap. This CDR3 is 18 amino acids long. CDR1 KGHDR and CDR2 SFDVKD come from the germline V gene. Written as DNA, the CDR3 is TGTGCCACCTCCGGGGACAAATCCCCCATGTTATCACCCAATGAGCAGTTCTTC. This translates into CATSGDKSPMLSPNEQFF.

The rearrangement uses TRBV12-3 or TRBV12-4 and TRBJ1-4, with unresolved D. The CDR3 has 11 amino acids. V was trimmed by 2 bases and J by 8 bases, leaving 3 bases between them. The CDR3 loop reads CASSLIEKLFF. The CDR3 DNA sequence: TGTGCCAGCAGTTTAATAGAAAAACTGTTTTTT.

The chain uses TRBV27 and TRBJ2-7; no firm D call. V shed 2 bases and J shed 3 bases, with 11 bases lying between them. The germline V gene encodes CDR1 MNHEY and CDR2 SMNVEV (reference sequence). This CDR3 comprises 14 residues. In DNA, the CDR3 is TGTGCCAGCAGTTTAGGCAGGATCGACTACGAGCAGTACTTC. Its translation: CASSLGRIDYEQYF.

The chain recombines TRBV4-1 with TRBJ1-1, with 8 bases that match TRBD1. Germline CDR1 and CDR2: MGHRA and YSYEKL. The CDR3 extends over 11 amino acids. V gave up 4 bases and J gave up 10 bases; unmatched junction bases: 2. CDR3 region: CASSPGTGAFF. The DNA for the CDR3 is TGCGCCAGCAGCCCCGGGACAGGAGCTTTCTTT.